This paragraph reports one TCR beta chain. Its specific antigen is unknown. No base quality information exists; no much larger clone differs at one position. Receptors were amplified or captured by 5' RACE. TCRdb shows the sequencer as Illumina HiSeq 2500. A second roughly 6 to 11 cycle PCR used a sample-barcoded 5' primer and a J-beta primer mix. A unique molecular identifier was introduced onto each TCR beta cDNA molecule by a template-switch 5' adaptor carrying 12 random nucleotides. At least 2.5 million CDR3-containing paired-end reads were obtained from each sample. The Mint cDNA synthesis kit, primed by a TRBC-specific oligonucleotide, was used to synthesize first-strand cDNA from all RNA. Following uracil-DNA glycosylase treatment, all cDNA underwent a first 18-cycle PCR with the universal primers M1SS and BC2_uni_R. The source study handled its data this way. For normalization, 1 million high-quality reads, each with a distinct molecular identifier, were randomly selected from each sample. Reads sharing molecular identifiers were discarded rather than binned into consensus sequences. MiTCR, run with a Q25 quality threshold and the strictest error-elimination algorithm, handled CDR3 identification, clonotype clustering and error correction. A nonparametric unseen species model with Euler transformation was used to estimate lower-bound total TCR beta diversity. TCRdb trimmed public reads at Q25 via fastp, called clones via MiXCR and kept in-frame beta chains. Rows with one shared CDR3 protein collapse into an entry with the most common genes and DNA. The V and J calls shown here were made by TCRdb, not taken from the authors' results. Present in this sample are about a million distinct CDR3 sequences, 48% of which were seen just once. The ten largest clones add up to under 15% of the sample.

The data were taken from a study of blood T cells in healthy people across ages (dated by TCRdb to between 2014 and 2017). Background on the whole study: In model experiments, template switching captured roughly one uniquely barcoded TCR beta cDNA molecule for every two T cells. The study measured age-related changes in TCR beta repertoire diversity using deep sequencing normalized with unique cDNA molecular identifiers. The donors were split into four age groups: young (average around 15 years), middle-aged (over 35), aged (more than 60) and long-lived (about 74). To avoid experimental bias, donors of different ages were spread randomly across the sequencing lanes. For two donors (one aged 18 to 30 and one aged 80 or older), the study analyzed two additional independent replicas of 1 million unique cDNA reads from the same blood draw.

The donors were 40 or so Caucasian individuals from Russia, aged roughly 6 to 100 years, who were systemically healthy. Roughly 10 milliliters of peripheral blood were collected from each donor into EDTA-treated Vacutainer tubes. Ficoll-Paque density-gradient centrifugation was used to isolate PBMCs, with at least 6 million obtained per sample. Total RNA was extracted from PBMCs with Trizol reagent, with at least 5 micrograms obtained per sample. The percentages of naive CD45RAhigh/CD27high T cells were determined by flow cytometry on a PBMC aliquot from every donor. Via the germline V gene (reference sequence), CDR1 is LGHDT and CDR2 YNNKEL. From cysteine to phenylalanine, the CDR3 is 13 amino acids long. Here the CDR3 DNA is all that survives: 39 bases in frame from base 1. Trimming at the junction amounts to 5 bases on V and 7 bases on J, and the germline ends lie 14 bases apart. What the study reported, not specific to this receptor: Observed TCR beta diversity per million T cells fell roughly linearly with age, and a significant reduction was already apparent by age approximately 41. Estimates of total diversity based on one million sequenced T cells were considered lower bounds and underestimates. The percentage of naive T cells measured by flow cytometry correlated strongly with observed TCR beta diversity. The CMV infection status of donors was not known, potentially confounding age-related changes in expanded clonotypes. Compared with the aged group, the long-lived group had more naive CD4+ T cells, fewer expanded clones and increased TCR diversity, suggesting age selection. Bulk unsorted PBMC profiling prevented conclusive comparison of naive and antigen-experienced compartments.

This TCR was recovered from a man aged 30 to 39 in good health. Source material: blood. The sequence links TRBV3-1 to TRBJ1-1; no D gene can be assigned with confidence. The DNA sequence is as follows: TGTGCCAGCAGCTACCCCGGACGACGTGAAGCTTTCTTT. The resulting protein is CASSYPGRREAFF.